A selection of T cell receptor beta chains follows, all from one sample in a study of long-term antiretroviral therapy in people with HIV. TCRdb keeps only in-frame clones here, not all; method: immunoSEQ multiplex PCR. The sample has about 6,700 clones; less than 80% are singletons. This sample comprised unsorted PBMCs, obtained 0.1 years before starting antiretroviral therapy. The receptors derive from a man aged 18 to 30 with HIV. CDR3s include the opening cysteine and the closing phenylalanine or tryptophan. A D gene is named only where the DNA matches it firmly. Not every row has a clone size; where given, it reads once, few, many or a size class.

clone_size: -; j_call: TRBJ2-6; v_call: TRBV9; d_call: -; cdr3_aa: CASSDWGGTGPAGGANVLTF; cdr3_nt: TGTGCCAGCAGCGACTGGGGGGGGACAGGCCCCGCGGGTGGGGCCAACGTCCTGACTTTC
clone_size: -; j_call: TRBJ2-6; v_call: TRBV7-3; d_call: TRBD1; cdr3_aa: CASSSHPDRGLSGANVLTF; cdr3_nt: TGTGCCAGCAGCTCCCATCCGGACAGGGGCCTCTCTGGGGCCAACGTCCTGACTTTC
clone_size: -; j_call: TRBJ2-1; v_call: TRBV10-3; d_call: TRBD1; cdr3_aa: CAISVNPGQGNMDEQFF; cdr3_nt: TGTGCCATCAGTGTAAATCCGGGACAGGGGAATATGGATGAGCAGTTCTTC
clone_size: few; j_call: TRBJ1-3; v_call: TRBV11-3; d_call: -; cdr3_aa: CASSSRSGNTIYF; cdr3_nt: TGTGCCAGCAGCTCACGATCCGGAAACACCATATATTTT
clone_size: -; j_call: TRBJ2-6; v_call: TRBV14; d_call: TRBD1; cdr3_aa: CASSHAPGQSFSGANVLTF; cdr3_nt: TGTGCCAGCAGCCACGCGCCGGGACAGTCCTTCTCTGGGGCCAACGTCCTGACTTTC
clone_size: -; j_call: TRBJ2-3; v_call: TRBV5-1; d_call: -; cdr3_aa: CASSLAIEDSTDTQYF; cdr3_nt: TGCGCCAGCAGCCTAGCGATTGAGGACAGCACAGATACGCAGTATTTT
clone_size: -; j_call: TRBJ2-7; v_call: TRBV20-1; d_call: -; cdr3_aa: CSAKVLNEQYF; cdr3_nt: TGCAGTGCTAAGGTGCTAAACGAGCAGTACTTC
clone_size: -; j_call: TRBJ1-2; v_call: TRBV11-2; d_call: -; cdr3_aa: CASSLEEGRYGYTF; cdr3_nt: TGTGCCAGCAGCTTAGAGGAGGGTCGGTATGGCTACACCTTC
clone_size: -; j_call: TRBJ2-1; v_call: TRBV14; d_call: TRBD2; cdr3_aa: CASSPSVAGGPFSYNEQFF; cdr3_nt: TGTGCCAGCAGCCCCTCGGTAGCGGGGGGACCTTTCTCCTACAATGAGCAGTTCTTC
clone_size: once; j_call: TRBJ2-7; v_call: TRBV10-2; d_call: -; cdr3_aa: CASSDLYRGGAYEQYF; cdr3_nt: TGCGCCAGCAGTGATTTGTACCGGGGCGGTGCCTACGAGCAGTACTTC
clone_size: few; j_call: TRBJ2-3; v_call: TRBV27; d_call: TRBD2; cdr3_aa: CASSPLAGGYTDTQYF; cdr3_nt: TGTGCCAGCAGTCCCTTAGCGGGGGGGTACACAGATACGCAGTATTTT
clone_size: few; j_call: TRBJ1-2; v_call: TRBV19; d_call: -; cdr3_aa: CASSIDLRGAHYGYTF; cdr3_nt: TGTGCCAGTAGTATAGACCTACGGGGGGCTCACTATGGCTACACCTTC
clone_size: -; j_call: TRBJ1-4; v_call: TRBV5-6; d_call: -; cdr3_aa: CASSLGRGYEKLFF; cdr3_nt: TGTGCCAGCAGCTTGGGTCGGGGGTATGAAAAACTGTTTTTT
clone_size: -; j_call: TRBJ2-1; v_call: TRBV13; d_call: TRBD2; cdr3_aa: CASILAGGRDEQFF; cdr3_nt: TGTGCCAGCATACTAGCGGGGGGCCGGGATGAGCAGTTCTTC
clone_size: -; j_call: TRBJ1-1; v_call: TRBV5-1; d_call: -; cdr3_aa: CASHAAGSNTEAFF; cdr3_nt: TGCGCCAGCCACGCTGCAGGTTCGAACACTGAAGCTTTCTTT
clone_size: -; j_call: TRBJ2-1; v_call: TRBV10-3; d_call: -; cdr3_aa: CAIRDTIHNEQFF; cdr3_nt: TGTGCCATCCGGGACACAATCCACAATGAGCAGTTCTTC
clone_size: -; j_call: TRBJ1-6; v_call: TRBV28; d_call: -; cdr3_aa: CASSSLRPLRNSPLHF; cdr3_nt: TGTGCCAGCAGTTCCCTTCGACCGCTTCGGAATTCACCCCTCCACTTT
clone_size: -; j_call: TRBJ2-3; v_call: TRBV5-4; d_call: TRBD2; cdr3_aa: CASSLNERGGNTQYF; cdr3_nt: TGTGCCAGCAGCTTGAACGAGCGGGGGGGGAATACGCAGTATTTT
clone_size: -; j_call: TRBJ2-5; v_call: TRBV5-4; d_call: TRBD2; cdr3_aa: CASSDGTSGGAWWGQETQYF; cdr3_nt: TGTGCCAGCAGCGACGGGACTAGCGGGGGGGCCTGGTGGGGGCAAGAGACCCAGTACTTC
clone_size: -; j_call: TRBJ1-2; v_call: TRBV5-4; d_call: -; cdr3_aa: CASSPGGAFGYTF; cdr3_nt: TGTGCCAGCAGCCCCGGAGGGGCCTTCGGCTACACCTTC
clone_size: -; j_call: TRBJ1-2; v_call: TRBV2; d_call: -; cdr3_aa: CASRGTGYTF; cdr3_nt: TGTGCCAGCAGAGGTACGGGCTACACCTTC
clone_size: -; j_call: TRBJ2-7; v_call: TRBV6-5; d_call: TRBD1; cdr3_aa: CASSEGGPSYEQYF; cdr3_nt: TGTGCCAGCAGTGAAGGGGGCCCTTCCTACGAGCAGTACTTC
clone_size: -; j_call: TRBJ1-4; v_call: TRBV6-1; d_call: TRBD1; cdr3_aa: CASNPQGVDEKLFF; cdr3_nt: TGTGCCAGCAATCCACAGGGGGTGGATGAAAAACTGTTTTTT
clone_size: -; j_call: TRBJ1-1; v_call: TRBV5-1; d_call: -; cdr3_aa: CASSLASNTEAFF; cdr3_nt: TGCGCCAGCAGCTTGGCCTCCAACACTGAAGCTTTCTTT
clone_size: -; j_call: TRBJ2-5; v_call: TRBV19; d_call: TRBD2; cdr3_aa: CASSIGLAGAETQYF; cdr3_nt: TGTGCCAGTAGTATCGGACTAGCGGGGGCTGAGACCCAGTACTTC
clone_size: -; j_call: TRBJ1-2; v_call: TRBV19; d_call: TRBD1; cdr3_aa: CASSFRTGGHPDGYTF; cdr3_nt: TGTGCCAGTAGTTTTAGGACAGGAGGCCATCCAGATGGCTACACCTTC
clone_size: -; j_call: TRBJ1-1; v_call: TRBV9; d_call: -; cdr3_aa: CASSATVNTEAFF; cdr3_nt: TGTGCCAGCAGTGCTACAGTGAACACTGAAGCTTTCTTT
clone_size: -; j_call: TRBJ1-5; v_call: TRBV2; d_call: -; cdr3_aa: CASSDSNQPQHF; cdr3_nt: TGTGCCAGCAGTGACTCCAATCAGCCCCAGCATTTT
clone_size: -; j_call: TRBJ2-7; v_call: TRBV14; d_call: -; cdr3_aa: CASSQDIFAGLINPYEQYF; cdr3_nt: TGTGCCAGCAGCCAAGATATATTTGCGGGCCTGATAAATCCCTACGAGCAGTACTTC
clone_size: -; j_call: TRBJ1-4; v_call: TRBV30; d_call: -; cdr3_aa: CAWSLGGTNEKLFF; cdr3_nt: TGTGCCTGGAGCCTCGGGGGAACTAATGAAAAACTGTTTTTT
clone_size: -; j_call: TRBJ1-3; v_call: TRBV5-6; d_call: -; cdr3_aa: CASSFPHSGNTIYF; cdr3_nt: TGTGCCAGCAGCTTCCCCCACTCTGGAAACACCATATATTTT
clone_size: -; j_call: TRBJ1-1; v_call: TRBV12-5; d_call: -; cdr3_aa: CASGLAGGYPIQNTEAFF; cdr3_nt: TGTGCTAGTGGTTTGGCCGGGGGGTACCCAATACAGAACACTGAAGCTTTCTTT
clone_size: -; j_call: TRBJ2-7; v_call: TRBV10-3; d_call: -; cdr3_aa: CATSTSYEQYF; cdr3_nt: TGTGCCACCAGTACTTCCTACGAGCAGTACTTC
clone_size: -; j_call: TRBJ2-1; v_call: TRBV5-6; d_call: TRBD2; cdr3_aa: CASSLQRGDNEQFF; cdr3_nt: TGTGCCAGCAGCTTGCAGCGGGGGGACAATGAGCAGTTCTTC
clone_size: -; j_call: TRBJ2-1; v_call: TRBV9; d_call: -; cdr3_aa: CASSVEPDLGRYNEQFF; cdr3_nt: TGTGCCAGCAGCGTAGAACCCGATCTAGGGAGGTACAATGAGCAGTTCTTC
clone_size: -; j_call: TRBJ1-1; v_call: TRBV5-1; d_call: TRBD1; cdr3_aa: CASSDGDRAVTEAFF; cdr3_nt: TGCGCCAGCAGCGACGGGGACAGGGCTGTCACTGAAGCTTTCTTT
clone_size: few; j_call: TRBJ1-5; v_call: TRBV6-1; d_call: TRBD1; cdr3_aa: CASIRTGGNQPQHF; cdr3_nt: TGTGCCAGCATCAGAACAGGGGGGAATCAGCCCCAGCATTTT
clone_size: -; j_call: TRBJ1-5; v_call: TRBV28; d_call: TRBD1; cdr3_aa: CASRHRTGGLNQPQHF; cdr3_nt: TGTGCCAGCAGACACCGGACAGGGGGCCTCAATCAGCCCCAGCATTTT
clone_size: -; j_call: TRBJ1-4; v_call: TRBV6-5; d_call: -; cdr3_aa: CASSYDSANEKLFF; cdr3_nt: TGTGCCAGCAGTTACGACAGTGCTAATGAAAAACTGTTTTTT
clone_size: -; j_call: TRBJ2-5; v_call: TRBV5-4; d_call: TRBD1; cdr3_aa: CASSWGQTQETQYF; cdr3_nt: TGTGCCAGCAGCTGGGGACAGACACAAGAGACCCAGTACTTC
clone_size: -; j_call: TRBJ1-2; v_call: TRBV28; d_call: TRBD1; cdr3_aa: CASTAPGQGNLYGYTF; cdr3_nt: TGTGCCAGCACCGCTCCGGGACAGGGGAACCTATATGGCTACACCTTC
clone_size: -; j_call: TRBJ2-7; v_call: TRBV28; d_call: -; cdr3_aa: CASSLAGHSYEQYF; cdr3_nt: TGTGCCAGCAGTTTGGCGGGGCACTCCTACGAGCAGTACTTC
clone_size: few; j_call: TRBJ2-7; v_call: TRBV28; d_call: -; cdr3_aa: CASSLDRTAVSYEQYF; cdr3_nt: TGTGCCAGCAGTTTAGACAGGACTGCTGTCTCCTACGAGCAGTACTTC
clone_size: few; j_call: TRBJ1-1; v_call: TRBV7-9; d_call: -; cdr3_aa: CASSLSAAEAFF; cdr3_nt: TGTGCCAGCAGCTTATCTGCCGCTGAAGCTTTCTTT
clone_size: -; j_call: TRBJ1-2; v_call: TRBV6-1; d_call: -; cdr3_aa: CASSEDPRGRSYGYTF; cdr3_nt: TGTGCCAGCAGTGAAGACCCCCGGGGACGGAGCTATGGCTACACCTTC
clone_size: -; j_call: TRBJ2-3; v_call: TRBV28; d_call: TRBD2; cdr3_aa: CASRAGLAGGDTQYF; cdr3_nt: TGTGCCAGCAGGGCCGGACTAGCGGGAGGGGATACGCAGTATTTT
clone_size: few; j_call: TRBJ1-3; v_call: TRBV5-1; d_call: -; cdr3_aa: CASSPLKGGGFSGNTIYF; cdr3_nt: TGCGCCAGCAGCCCGCTGAAAGGGGGGGGATTCTCTGGAAACACCATATATTTT
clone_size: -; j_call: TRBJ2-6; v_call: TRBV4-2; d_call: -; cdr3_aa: CASSQKKDSGANVLTF; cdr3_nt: TGTGCCAGCAGCCAAAAAAAAGACTCTGGGGCCAACGTCCTGACTTTC
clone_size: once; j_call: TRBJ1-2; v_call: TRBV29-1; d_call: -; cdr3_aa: CSVVNREDYGYTF; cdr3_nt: TGCAGCGTTGTTAACAGGGAGGACTATGGCTACACCTTC
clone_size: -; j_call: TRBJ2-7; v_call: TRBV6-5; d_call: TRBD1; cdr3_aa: CASSYLPRQGNEQYF; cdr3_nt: TGTGCCAGCAGTTACTTGCCGCGACAGGGGAACGAGCAGTACTTC
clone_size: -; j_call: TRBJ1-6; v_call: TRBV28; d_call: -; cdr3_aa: CASSSYSLSGQNSPLHF; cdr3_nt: TGTGCCAGCAGTTCCTACTCATTATCCGGACAAAATTCACCCCTCCACTTT
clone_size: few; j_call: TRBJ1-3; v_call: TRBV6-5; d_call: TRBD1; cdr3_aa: CASSYSTGSGNTIYF; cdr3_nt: TGTGCCAGCAGTTACTCGACAGGGTCTGGAAACACCATATATTTT
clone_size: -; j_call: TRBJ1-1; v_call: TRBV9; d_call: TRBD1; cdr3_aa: CASSVEDVRDRGHSEAFF; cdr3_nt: TGTGCCAGCAGCGTAGAAGACGTGAGGGACAGGGGGCATAGTGAAGCTTTCTTT
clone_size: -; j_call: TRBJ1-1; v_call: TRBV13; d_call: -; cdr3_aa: CASHPPSTEAFF; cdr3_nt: TGTGCCAGCCACCCCCCAAGCACTGAAGCTTTCTTT